These 28 T cell receptor beta chains were sequenced from one sample in a study of cytomegalovirus exposure and HLA in healthy donors. The primer mix had 60 Vbeta and 13 Jbeta primers. Profiled with immunoSEQ multiplex PCR; TCRdb holds only in-frame clones, not every one. The data show about 210,000 clones, 60% to 80% seen once. The sequenced material came from PBMCs. Receptors were obtained from a male donor in good health and CMV-seronegative.

The chain has TRBV6-6 and TRBJ2-5; possibly TRBD1 for D (5 bases). CDR1 is MNHNY, CDR2 SVGAGI, per germline (reference sequence). This CDR3 is built from 12 residues. Trimming removed 9 bases from V and 1 base from J, with 9 bases in between. The CDR3 DNA reads as TGTGCCAGTGCCCAGGGCCAAGAGACCCAGTACTTC. Protein: CASAQGQETQYF.

The chain links TRBV14 to TRBJ2-1; 8 bases are a match to TRBD2. Germline V gene lookup returns CDR1 SGHDN and CDR2 FVKESK. The CDR3 contains 13 residues. Germline trimming cut 0 bases from V and 9 bases from J; bases unmatched to any gene: 1. The CDR3: CASSQDLAGEQFF. The CDR3 DNA reads TGTGCCAGCAGCCAAGACCTAGCGGGTGAGCAGTTCTTC.

This clone was seen just once. The chain uses TRBV5-1 and TRBJ2-2; 10 nucleotides align to TRBD1. The CDR3 sequence is 17 residues long. The trim removed 1 base at V and 5 bases at J, leaving 8 bases unmatched. CDR1 is SGHRS, CDR2 YFSETQ, per germline. The CDR3 nucleotides are TGCGCCAGCAGCTTGTTCCCGGACAGGGGGTCGACCGGGGAGCTGTTTTTT. It specifies CASSLFPDRGSTGELFF.

The rearrangement uses TRBV7-2 and TRBJ2-5; 9 positions match TRBD1. J gave up 4 bases and V 4 bases, and 4 bases lay outside the gene matches. CDR1 and CDR2 from the germline V gene are SGHTA and FQGNSA. CDR3 size: 14 residues. CDR3 region: CASSSGTGRETQYF. In DNA, the CDR3 is TGTGCCAGCAGCTCAGGGACAGGGCGAGAGACCCAGTACTTC.

This clone was seen once. The chain combines TRBV30 with TRBJ2-7, with 10 bases aligning to TRBD2. This CDR3 is built from 15 residues. V lost 2 bases to trimming and J lost 5 bases; unmatched junction nucleotides: 9. CDR1 and CDR2 (germline): GTSNPN, SVGIG (reference sequence). The CDR3 protein is CAWSRAPSGGNEQYF. The CDR3 DNA follows: TGTGCCTGGAGTAGAGCCCCTAGCGGGGGCAACGAGCAGTACTTC.

The gene calls are TRBV13 and TRBJ2-5; 9 nucleotides align to TRBD1. V was clipped by 3 bases and J by 4 bases; unmatched bases: 9. Germline-derived CDR1 and CDR2 are PRHDT and FYEKMQ (reference sequence). This CDR3 is built from 16 residues. Written as DNA, the CDR3 is TGTGCCAGCAGCTTCCTGACAGGGGGTACGGGAGAGACCCAGTACTTC. Protein sequence: CASSFLTGGTGETQYF.

This chain connects TRBV27 to TRBJ1-4; the D gene is possibly TRBD1 (6 bases). The length of the CDR3 is 15 residues. Germline V gives CDR1 MNHEY, CDR2 SMNVEV (reference sequence). Trimming left V 3 bases short and J 6 bases short, with 14 bases between. The CDR3 spells CASSFQGRGDEKLFF. CDR3 coding DNA: TGTGCCAGCAGTTTCCAGGGGCGGGGGGATGAAAAACTGTTTTTT. The full variable domain, completed using reference TRBV27 and TRBJ1-4, is EAQVTQNPRYLITVTGKKLTVTCSQNMNHEYMSWYRQDPGLGLRQIYYSMNVEVTDKGDVPEGYKVSRKEKRNFPLILESPSPNQTSLYFCASSFQGRGDEKLFFGSGTQLSVL.

The DNA of the CDR3 is TGTGCCAGCAGCTTAATCGTGGAGGGACAAGAGACCCAGTACTTC. It is translated as CASSLIVEGQETQYF. The genes are TRBV7-9 and TRBJ2-5; a possible D gene is TRBD2 (6 bases). V gave up 2 bases and J gave up 2 bases, with 12 bases separating them. The CDR3 covers 15 residues. In germline, CDR1 is SEHNR, CDR2 FQNEAQ (reference sequence).

The gene calls are TRBV30 and TRBJ2-7; 7 bases fit TRBD1. Looked up from germline, CDR1 is GTSNPN and CDR2 is SVGIG (reference sequence). The CDR3 is 12 residues long. V lost 8 bases and J lost 2; bases outside the gene matches: 6. The DNA for the CDR3 is TGTGCCCGGAACAGGGGAACCTACGAGCAGTACTTC. This translates into CARNRGTYEQYF.

There are a few counts of this clone. The rearrangement joins TRBV19 to TRBJ1-2; D is ambiguous. Trimming took 0 bases from V and 3 from J, leaving 5 bases between them. The CDR3 runs 13 residues. CDR1 and CDR2 (germline): LNHDA, SQIVND (reference sequence). This chain's CDR3 is CASSIEEDYGYTF. CDR3 sequence (DNA): TGTGCCAGTAGTATAGAGGAGGACTATGGCTACACCTTC.

The J gene is TRBJ2-3, the V gene TRBV27; 8 bases are a match to TRBD2. Losses at the gene ends were 5 bases for V and 3 bases for J; bases not matched to a gene: 7. The CDR3 consists of 15 residues. Germline V gene data show CDR1 as MNHEY and CDR2 as SMNVEV (reference sequence). CDR3 bases: TGTGCCAGCAGTCCACTAGCGGTGGGAACAGATACGCAGTATTTT. This codes for CASSPLAVGTDTQYF.

The chain employs TRBV5-4 and TRBJ2-1; D may be TRBD2 (6 bases). The CDR3 runs to 16 residues. The V and J ends lost 3 bases and 8 bases respectively, with 21 bases between them. Germline V CDR1 and CDR2: SGHNT, YYREEE (reference sequence). The CDR3 nucleotides are TGTGCCAGCAGCTCGAGGGACTCCTTTCTTTCCTATGAGCAGTTCTTC. Translation: CASSSRDSFLSYEQFF. Looking up the rest from reference TRBV5-4 and TRBJ2-1 gives the full variable domain: ETGVTQSPTHLIKTRGQQVTLRCSSQSGHNTVSWYQQALGQGPQFIFQYYREEENGRGNFPPRFSGLQFPNYSSELNVNALELDDSALYLCASSSRDSFLSYEQFFGPGTRLTVL.

V usage is TRBV6-1 and J usage is TRBJ2-2, with 10 bases lining up with TRBD1. V was clipped by 4 bases and J by 6 bases; unmatched bases: 11. Germline V lookup: CDR1 MNHNS, CDR2 SASEGT. The CDR3 length is 17 residues. The CDR3 DNA follows: TGTGCCAGCAGTGGGATTCGGACAGGGGGTATATCCGGGGAGCTGTTTTTT. It is translated as CASSGIRTGGISGELFF.

DNA for the CDR3: TGTGCCAGCAGCCTTAGCGGGGGCCCAAGGACCCAGTACTTC. Protein product: CASSLSGGPRTQYF. The rearrangement joins TRBV5-6 to TRBJ2-5; TRBD2 agrees at 9 bases. The CDR3 loop spans 14 amino acids. Germline values: CDR1 SGHDT, CDR2 YYEEEE. After removal of 4 bases from V and 7 bases from J, the junction contained 8 bases not matched to a gene.

The gene calls are TRBV9 and TRBJ1-6; 9 bases line up with TRBD1. Losses at the gene ends were 4 bases for V and 9 bases for J; bases not matched to a gene: 2. The germline V gene has CDR1 SGDLS and CDR2 YYNGEE. The CDR3 extends over 13 amino acids. The CDR3 DNA reads as TGTGCCAGCAGCACGGACAGGGGTTCACCCCTCCACTTT. Protein product: CASSTDRGSPLHF.

The gene calls are TRBV15 and TRBJ2-7; 8 bases are shared with TRBD1. V shed 2 bases and J 3 bases; nucleotides not matched to a gene: 12. This CDR3 comprises 17 residues. Germline lookup yields CDR1 LNHNV and CDR2 YYDKDF (reference sequence). CDR3 DNA sequence: TGTGCCACCAGCAGATCCCGAAGACAGGGGCCAGACTACGAGCAGTACTTC. It yields the protein CATSRSRRQGPDYEQYF.

V is TRBV18 and J is TRBJ2-5; 9 bases agree with TRBD2. The CDR3 extends over 17 amino acids. Trimming took 3 bases from V and 2 from J; bases not matched to a gene: 10. Germline values: CDR1 KGHSH, CDR2 LQKENI. The chain's CDR3 is CASSPLTRTSVQETQYF. In nucleotides, the CDR3 is TGTGCCAGCTCACCCCTGACTCGGACTAGCGTGCAAGAGACCCAGTACTTC.

The J gene is TRBJ1-1, the V gene TRBV27, with TRBD1 as a possible D gene (6 bases). Trimming removed 1 base at V and 3 bases at J, with 15 bases between. Germline lookup yields CDR1 MNHEY and CDR2 SMNVEV (reference sequence). The CDR3 totals 16 residues. The CDR3, as DNA: TGTGCCAGCAGTTTATTTTCGGAAGGGGGAGACACTGAAGCTTTCTTT. Amino acid sequence: CASSLFSEGGDTEAFF.

This chain links TRBV1 with TRBJ2-5; TRBD2, the table's D call, was not compared with the DNA. TRBV1 is a documented pseudogene. CDR3 size: 16 residues. CDR3 DNA: TGCACCAGCAGCCCTATAACTAGCGGGGGGGGTGAGACCCAGTACTTC. It translates to CTSSPITSGGGETQYF.

The J gene is TRBJ2-7, the V gene TRBV4-2, with TRBD2 matching over 7 bases. V was pared by 2 bases and J by 0 bases, with 4 bases of the junction left unmatched. The CDR3 runs to 15 residues. The germline gives CDR1 LGHNA, CDR2 YNFKEQ. The CDR3: CASSQLAEISYEQYF. The CDR3 DNA follows: TGTGCCAGCAGCCAACTAGCGGAGATCTCCTACGAGCAGTACTTC.

This clone was found once. The rearrangement links TRBV19 to TRBJ1-1; D gene ambiguous. Germline loops: CDR1 LNHDA, CDR2 SQIVND (reference sequence). Trimming took off 0 bases at V and 5 bases at J, with 13 bases between the two ends. The CDR3 has 15 residues. CDR3 nucleotide sequence: TGTGCCAGTAGTATAGAGGTGGGCGGGTTAACTGAAGCTTTCTTT. This gives the protein CASSIEVGGLTEAFF.

The gene calls are TRBV27 and TRBJ2-7; D gene ambiguous. V dropped 2 bases and J dropped 5 bases, with 4 bases sitting between them. Germline loops: CDR1 MNHEY, CDR2 SMNVEV (reference sequence). The CDR3 has 11 amino acids. DNA of the CDR3: TGTGCCAGCAGTTTAGGGCACGAGCAGTACTTC. Protein sequence: CASSLGHEQYF.

V is TRBV6-5 and J is TRBJ2-7, with 12 bases that match TRBD2. There are 15 residues in the CDR3. Germline V CDR1 and CDR2: MNHEY, SVGAGI. Trimming at V came to 4 bases and at J to 5 bases, leaving 6 bases not matched to a gene. The CDR3 reads CASSLTSGGFDEQYF. Here the CDR3 DNA reads TGTGCCAGCAGTTTAACTAGCGGGGGGTTCGACGAGCAGTACTTC.

In nucleotides, the CDR3 is TGTGCCAGCAGCTCTTCGGGACAGGGCTACGAGCAGTACTTC. Its protein product is CASSSSGQGYEQYF. The gene calls are TRBV11-3 and TRBJ2-7; 9 bases agree with TRBD1. V lost 4 bases and J lost 3; bases outside the gene matches: 4. Germline V gene sequence: CDR1 SGHNT, CDR2 YENEEA. The CDR3 sequence is 14 residues long.

The rearrangement joins TRBV7-9 to TRBJ2-7, with 9 nucleotides matching TRBD1. Losses at the gene ends were 1 base for V and 5 bases for J; bases not matched to a gene: 6. The CDR3 length is 15 residues. CDR1 is SEHNR and CDR2 is FQNEAQ in the germline V gene (reference sequence). As DNA, the CDR3 is TGTGCCAGCAGCTTAGTGGGACAGGGTACCCACGAGCAGTACTTC. Translating gives CASSLVGQGTHEQYF. The entire variable domain, with the rest obtained from reference TRBV7-9 and TRBJ2-7, is as follows: DTGVSQNPRHKITKRGQNVTFRCDPISEHNRLYWYRQTLGQGPEFLTYFQNEAQLEKSRLLSDRFSAERPKGSFSTLEIQRTEQGDSAMYLCASSLVGQGTHEQYFGPGTRLTVT.

The chain employs TRBV5-1 and TRBJ2-3; D may be TRBD1 (6 bases). The CDR3 has 12 amino acids. Trimming removed 4 bases at V and 9 bases at J, with 12 bases between. Germline-derived CDR1 and CDR2 are SGHRS and YFSETQ. CDR3 residues: CASSLDRGTQYF. CDR3 bases: TGCGCCAGCAGCCTCGATAGGGGGACGCAGTATTTT.

The sample holds a few counts of this clone. The rearrangement uses TRBV7-2 and TRBJ2-1, with a possible D match to TRBD2 (6 bases). The CDR3 sequence is 16 residues long. The V gene lost 2 bases and the J gene lost 6 bases, with 17 bases spanning the gap. Per germline, CDR1 SGHTA and CDR2 FQGNSA. The chain's CDR3 is CASSLRAASVGNEQFF. The DNA for the CDR3 is TGTGCCAGCAGCTTACGAGCAGCTAGCGTTGGCAATGAGCAGTTCTTC.

The J gene is TRBJ1-2, the V gene TRBV27; D not resolved. This CDR3 region has 14 residues. V lost 2 bases and J 6 bases, leaving 13 bases between the germline ends. Germline assignment: CDR1 MNHEY and CDR2 SMNVEV (reference sequence). This CDR3 reads CASSLGAQTHGYTF. The CDR3 DNA follows: TGTGCCAGCAGTTTAGGTGCCCAGACTCATGGCTACACCTTC.